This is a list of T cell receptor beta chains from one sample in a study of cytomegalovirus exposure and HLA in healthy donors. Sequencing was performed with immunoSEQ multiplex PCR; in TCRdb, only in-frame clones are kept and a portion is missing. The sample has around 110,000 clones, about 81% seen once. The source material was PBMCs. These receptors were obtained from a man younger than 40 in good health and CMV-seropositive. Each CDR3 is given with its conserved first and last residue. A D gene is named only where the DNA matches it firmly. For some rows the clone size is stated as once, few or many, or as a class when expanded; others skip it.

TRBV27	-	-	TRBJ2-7	TGTGCCAGCACCTCCTTTAGCTCATCCTACGAGCAGTACTTC	CASTSFSSSYEQYF
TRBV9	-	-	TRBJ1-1	TGTGCCAGCAGCCAAGTACAGGGAGGGTTGAGGAACACTGAAGCTTTCTTT	CASSQVQGGLRNTEAFF
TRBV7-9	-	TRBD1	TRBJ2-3	TGTGCCAGCAGCTTAGTACCGGGACAGGGAACAGATACGCAGTATTTT	CASSLVPGQGTDTQYF
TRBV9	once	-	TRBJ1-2	TGTGCCAGCAGCGCTCAAGGACGGGGAAAAGGGGGCTACACCTTC	CASSAQGRGKGGYTF
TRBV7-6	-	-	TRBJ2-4	TGTGCCAGCAGCTTAGGAGGGAGTGGCATTCAGTACTTC	CASSLGGSGIQYF
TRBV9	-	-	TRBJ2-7	TGTGCCAGCAGCGTAGTAGGCCGAAGCGAGCAGTACTTC	CASSVVGRSEQYF
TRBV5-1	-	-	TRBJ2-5	TGCGCCAGCAGCTTGCGGCCGCAGGGGAAAGAGACCCAGTACTTC	CASSLRPQGKETQYF
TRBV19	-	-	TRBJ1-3	TGTGCCAGTATTCCCGGACAGTTACCCCTTGGAAACACCATATATTTT	CASIPGQLPLGNTIYF
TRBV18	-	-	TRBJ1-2	TGTGCCAGCTCACCACCGGAGGGCGGCTACACCTTC	CASSPPEGGYTF
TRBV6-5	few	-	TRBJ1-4	TGTGCCAGCAGTTACTCGCTGGGGGCGAGGGAAAAACTGTTTTTT	CASSYSLGAREKLFF
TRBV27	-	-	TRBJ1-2	TGTGCCAGCAGTTTGATCCCCTTATCGCAAGAGGTCTACACCTTC	CASSLIPLSQEVYTF
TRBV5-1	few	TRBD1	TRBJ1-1	TGCGCCAGCAGCTTGGTGAGGACAGGGGGGGCTAGGACTGAAGCTTTCTTT	CASSLVRTGGARTEAFF
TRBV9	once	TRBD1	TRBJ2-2	TGTGCCAGCAGCGTAGATGGGCGGACAGGACACACCGGGGAGCTGTTTTTT	CASSVDGRTGHTGELFF
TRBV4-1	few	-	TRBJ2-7	TGCGCCAGCAGCCAAGACTTTTCCTACGAGCAGTACTTC	CASSQDFSYEQYF
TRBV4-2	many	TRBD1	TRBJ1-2	TGTGCCAGCAGCCTCCCGCCGGGACAGGGTGATGGCTACACCTTC	CASSLPPGQGDGYTF
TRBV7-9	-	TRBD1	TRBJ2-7	TGTTCCAGCAGCTTGACGACCGGGACAGGGGCCTACGAGCAGTACTTC	CSSSLTTGTGAYEQYF
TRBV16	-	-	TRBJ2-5	TGTGCCAGCAGCCAATCCCTAGCGACCCAAGAGACCCAGTACTTC	CASSQSLATQETQYF
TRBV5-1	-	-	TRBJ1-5	TGCGCCAGCAGCTTGGGCACAGGGAATCAGCCCCAGCATTTT	CASSLGTGNQPQHF
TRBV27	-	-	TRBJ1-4	TGTGCCAGCAGTTTTCAGGGAGGCGAAAAACTGTTTTTT	CASSFQGGEKLFF
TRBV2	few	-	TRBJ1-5	TGTGCCAGCAGTGCAGAATTGGGGGGGATTCAGCCCCAGCATTTT	CASSAELGGIQPQHF
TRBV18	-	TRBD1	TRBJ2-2	TGTGCCAGCTCACCGGGACAGGGGATGAACACCGGGGAGCTGTTTTTT	CASSPGQGMNTGELFF
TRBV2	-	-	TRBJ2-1	TGTGCCAGCAGTGTAACTAGCTTACTTTACAATGAGCAGTTCTTC	CASSVTSLLYNEQFF
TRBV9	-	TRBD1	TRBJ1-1	TGTGCCAGCAGCGTGCGTTGGGACAGTGAAGCTTTCTTT	CASSVRWDSEAFF
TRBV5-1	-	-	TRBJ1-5	TGCGCCAGCAGTCCGGGGGGCAATCAGCCCCAGCATTTT	CASSPGGNQPQHF
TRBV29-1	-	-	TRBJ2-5	TGCAGCGTGGGGCCGTCGGAGACCCAGTACTTC	CSVGPSETQYF
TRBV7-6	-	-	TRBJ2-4	TGTGCCAGCAGCCCAAGCCCACAGGGAGGGAGCGGCATTCAGTACTTC	CASSPSPQGGSGIQYF
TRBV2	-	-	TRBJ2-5	TGTGCCAGCAGTGAAGCGCGGAGTCAAGAGACCCAGTACTTC	CASSEARSQETQYF
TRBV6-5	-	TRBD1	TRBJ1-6	TGTGCCAGCAGTGGCCGGACAGGTGGGAACTCGGCCCTCCACTTT	CASSGRTGGNSALHF
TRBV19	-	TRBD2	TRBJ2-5	TGTGCCAGTAGCCCCCGGGAGGGTGAGACCCAGTACTTC	CASSPREGETQYF
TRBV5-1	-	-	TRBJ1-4	TGCGCCAGCAGCCCCGAGGGAAGATCCGATGAAAAACTGTTTTTT	CASSPEGRSDEKLFF
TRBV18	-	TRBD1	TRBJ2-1	TGTGCCAGCTCACATTCTGAGACAGGGGCTTCCTACAATGAGCAGTTCTTC	CASSHSETGASYNEQFF
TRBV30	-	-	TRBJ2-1	TGTGCCTGGAATGCAGGGGCCCCGGACAATGAGCAGTTCTTC	CAWNAGAPDNEQFF
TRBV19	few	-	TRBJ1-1	TGTGCCAGTGGAGGACAGTCCAACACTGAAGCTTTCTTT	CASGGQSNTEAFF
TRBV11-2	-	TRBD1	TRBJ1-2	TGTGCCAGCAGAGGGACAGGGGCCCCCTATGGCTACACCTTC	CASRGTGAPYGYTF
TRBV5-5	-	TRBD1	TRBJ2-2	TGTGCCAGCAGCTTGGGACAGGGAGTCAGCGGGGAGCTGTTTTTT	CASSLGQGVSGELFF
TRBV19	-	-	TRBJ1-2	TGTGCCAGTAGCATAAGTTTTCTTGAAGGGGGTGGCGTCTATGGCTACACCTTC	CASSISFLEGGGVYGYTF
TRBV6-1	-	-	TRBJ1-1	TGTGCCAGCAGGACACCAAACACTGAAGCTTTCTTT	CASRTPNTEAFF
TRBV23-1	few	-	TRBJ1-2	TGCGCCAGCAGTCAAAAGGCGGATATCGGAGTAGATGGCTACACCTTC	CASSQKADIGVDGYTF
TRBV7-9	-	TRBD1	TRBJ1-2	TGTGCCAGCAGCTTAGGAGGGACAGCCGCCTTGGCTAACTATGGCTACACCTTC	CASSLGGTAALANYGYTF
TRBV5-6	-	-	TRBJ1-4	TGTGCCAGCAGCTTGCAGGGAAAGGAAAAACTGTTTTTT	CASSLQGKEKLFF
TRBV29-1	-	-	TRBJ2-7	TGCAGCGTTGGAGAAGGGGGCTACGAGCAGTACTTC	CSVGEGGYEQYF
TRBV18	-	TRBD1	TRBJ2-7	TGTGCCAGCTCGCAGGGCCCGGGGACAGGGACCTACGAGCAGTACTTC	CASSQGPGTGTYEQYF
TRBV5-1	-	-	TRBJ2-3	TGCGCCAGCAGCCTCCGGGACATGAGCACAGATACGCAGTATTTT	CASSLRDMSTDTQYF
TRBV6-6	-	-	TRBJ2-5	TGTGCCAGCAGTCCTTACGGGATAGAGACCCAGTACTTC	CASSPYGIETQYF
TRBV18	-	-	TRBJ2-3	TGTGCCAGCTCACCACCTACAACAGATACGCAGTATTTT	CASSPPTTDTQYF
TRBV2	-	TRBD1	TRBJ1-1	TGTGCCAGCAGTACCGGGACAGGGGGCACTGAAGCTTTCTTT	CASSTGTGGTEAFF
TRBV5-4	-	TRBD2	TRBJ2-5	TGTGCCAGCAGCCGGGGACTAGGGCTGGGGAAAAACGGGACCCAGTACTTC	CASSRGLGLGKNGTQYF
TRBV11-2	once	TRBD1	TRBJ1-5	TGTGCCAGCAGCTTACGGGCAGGGGGTGTGGATAGCAATCAGCCCCAGCATTTT	CASSLRAGGVDSNQPQHF
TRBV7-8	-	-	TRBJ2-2	TGTGCCAGCAGCTTGATGAGTCAGGCGAACACCGGGGAGCTGTTTTTT	CASSLMSQANTGELFF
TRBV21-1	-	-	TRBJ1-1	TGTGCCAGCAGCAAAGGGACAGGGATGAACACTGAAGCTTTCTTT	CASSKGTGMNTEAFF
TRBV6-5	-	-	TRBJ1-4	TGTGCCAGCAGTTACCGGTCTTCGGCAACTAATGAAAAACTGTTTTTT	CASSYRSSATNEKLFF
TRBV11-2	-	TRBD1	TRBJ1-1	TGTGCCAGCAGCTTGGGGGACAGGGGGGCCGAAGCTTTCTTT	CASSLGDRGAEAFF
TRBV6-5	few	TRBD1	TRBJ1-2	TGTGCCAGCAGTTGGACAGGGTCGGCCTATGGCTACACCTTC	CASSWTGSAYGYTF
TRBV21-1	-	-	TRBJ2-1	TGTGCCAGCAGCAAAGCTCGGGCAGGGGGCCCTGAGAGGAATGAGCAGTTCTTC	CASSKARAGGPERNEQFF